Each of the 23 T cell receptor beta chains below was sequenced from the same sample in a study of blood T cell repertoires in COVID-19 (TCRdb year 2020). Library method: the immunoSEQ multiplex PCR assay. This immuneACCESS table, as held by TCRdb, lists in-frame sequences with V and J called but not all clones. Of the missing ones, under half trace to an unresolved V gene in checked studies; the others have no known cause. This sample is represented by about 150,000 clones; around four fifths of them were singletons. The ten largest clones represent roughly 1.9% of the sample. Sequencing was performed on peripheral blood. The receptors were gathered from a woman of 80 years or more with acute or convalescent COVID-19.

There are a few counts of this clone. The chain employs TRBV5-1 and TRBJ2-1; D is uncertain. Trimming shortened V by 0 bases and J by 5 bases, and 3 bases separated the two germline ends. This CDR3 has 12 residues. CDR1 SGHRS and CDR2 YFSETQ come from the germline V gene. The CDR3 DNA reads TGCGCCAGCAGCTTGGCCGACAATGAGCAGTTCTTC. Translating gives CASSLADNEQFF.

This CDR3 reads CASSLEVGQGSEKLFF. The CDR3 DNA sequence: TGTGCCAGCAGCTTGGAGGTGGGACAGGGGAGTGAAAAACTGTTTTTT. The rearrangement joins TRBV5-6 to TRBJ1-4; 10 bases align to TRBD1. The CDR3 sequence is 16 residues long. Trimming removed 0 bases from V and 7 bases from J; junction bases left unmatched: 6. Germline CDR1 reads SGHDT; CDR2 reads YYEEEE.

J is TRBJ2-7 and V is TRBV29-1; 8 bases line up with TRBD1. With V trimmed by 6 bases and J by 5 bases, 12 bases remained unmatched. This CDR3 has 14 residues. Per germline, CDR1 SQVTM and CDR2 ANQGSEA. The CDR3 nucleotides are TGCAGCGTCCAGGACAGGGCTGACGTCGACGAGCAGTACTTC. The encoded protein is CSVQDRADVDEQYF.

V gene TRBV30 combines with J gene TRBJ2-1, with 9 bases matching TRBD2. The germline gives CDR1 GTSNPN, CDR2 SVGIG (reference sequence). V dropped 3 bases and J dropped 6; count of bases not matched to a gene: 15. This CDR3 spans 17 amino acids. CDR3 DNA sequence: TGTGCCTGGAGCGCACGGCCTCTAGCGGGAAGTATCAATGAGCAGTTCTTC. This gives the protein CAWSARPLAGSINEQFF.

CDR3 sequence: CASRTRQNTEAFF. DNA for the CDR3: TGTGCCAGCAGGACGAGACAGAACACTGAAGCTTTCTTT. This sequence joins TRBV27 and TRBJ1-1, with no clear D. Germline CDR1 is MNHEY and CDR2 is SMNVEV (reference sequence). The V end lost 6 bases, the J end lost 1 base, and 9 bases lay between the germline ends. This CDR3 has 13 residues.

The chain is built from TRBV19 and TRBJ2-3; TRBD2 matches at 9 bases. The CDR3 spans 16 residues. The germline V gene encodes CDR1 LNHDA and CDR2 SQIVND (reference sequence). V dropped 5 bases and J dropped 3; count of bases not matched to a gene: 9. The CDR3 reads CASSARLAGRTDTQYF. In nucleotides, the CDR3 is TGTGCCAGTAGTGCAAGGCTAGCGGGGAGAACAGATACGCAGTATTTT.

The chain links TRBV25-1 to TRBJ1-2, with TRBD1 matching 7 bases. Trimming at V came to 6 bases and at J to 8 bases, leaving 12 bases not matched to a gene. CDR3 length equals 14 residues. Germline V gene sequence: CDR1 MGHDK, CDR2 SYGVNS. CDR3 region: CASSSTTGRSGYTF. For the CDR3, the DNA is TGTGCCAGCAGCTCAACGACAGGGCGGTCCGGCTACACCTTC.

The chain carries TRBV24-1 and TRBJ2-2, with 11 positions matching TRBD2. Germline V gene sequence: CDR1 KGHDR, CDR2 SFDVKD. The CDR3 sequence is 16 residues long. V shed 12 bases, J shed 2 bases, and the junction held 10 bases outside the gene matches. The CDR3 DNA is TGTGCCCTATATCGGACTAGCGGGTCCAACACCGGGGAGCTGTTTTTT. This codes for CALYRTSGSNTGELFF.

The CDR3 coding sequence is TGTGCTAGTGGTTTGGTACAGTCGTACCGCCGGACCTACGAGCAGTACTTC. It specifies CASGLVQSYRRTYEQYF. The V gene is TRBV12-5, the J gene TRBJ2-7; no clear D. Germline V lookup: CDR1 LGHNT, CDR2 FRNRAP. The V end lost 0 bases, the J end lost 2 bases, and 17 bases lay between the germline ends. The CDR3 covers 17 residues.

This chain uses TRBV5-4 with TRBJ1-5, with TRBD1 as a possible D gene (5 bases). Trimming cost V 9 bases and J 2 bases, with 15 bases left between them. The germline gives CDR1 SGHNT, CDR2 YYREEE (reference sequence). The CDR3 contains 14 residues. The CDR3 bases are TGTGCCACGAAAAGGTGGGGGGGCAATCAGCCCCAGCATTTT. Translation: CATKRWGGNQPQHF.

For the CDR3, the DNA is TGTGCCAGCAGCTTAGCGGGAGTAGTTGAGCAGTTCTTC. This gives the protein CASSLAGVVEQFF. The rearrangement links TRBV7-2 to TRBJ2-1, with D maybe TRBD2 (5 bases). The CDR3 totals 13 residues. V was cut by 0 bases and J by 9 bases, with 9 bases left in between. Per the germline V gene, CDR1 is SGHTA and CDR2 is FQGNSA.

The chain employs TRBV7-9 and TRBJ2-2; maybe TRBD2 (6 bases). The V and J ends lost 3 bases and 5 bases respectively, with 13 bases between them. Germline V lookup: CDR1 SEHNR, CDR2 FQNEAQ (reference sequence). The CDR3 totals 15 residues. CDR3 amino acids: CASSLGGATTGELFF. The CDR3 DNA is TGTGCCAGCAGCTTGGGCGGGGCCACAACCGGGGAGCTGTTTTTT.

The genes are TRBV24-1 and TRBJ2-1, with D perhaps matching TRBD1 (6 bases). V lost 9 bases and J 9 bases, leaving 17 bases between the germline ends. The germline CDR1 and CDR2 sequences are KGHDR and SFDVKD. The CDR3 runs 13 residues. The CDR3 coding sequence is TGTGCCACCCAGGGGCAGGGAGTCGGTGAGCAGTTCTTC. Amino acids: CATQGQGVGEQFF.

V gene TRBV7-8 combines with J gene TRBJ2-2; 10 bases match TRBD2. The CDR3 extends over 15 amino acids. In germline, CDR1 is SGHVS, CDR2 FQNEAQ. After removal of 3 bases from V and 6 bases from J, the junction contained 4 bases not matched to a gene. This CDR3 is CASSFLAGEAGELFF. The CDR3 nucleotides are TGTGCCAGCAGCTTTCTAGCGGGAGAGGCCGGGGAGCTGTTTTTT.

This sequence joins TRBV28 and TRBJ2-3, with 8 bases that match TRBD2. The CDR3 runs 15 residues. CDR1 is MDHEN and CDR2 is SYDVKM in the germline V gene. J gave up 2 bases and V 1 base, and 2 bases lay outside the gene matches. The CDR3 DNA follows: TGTGCCAGCAGTTTATCAGCGGGGGCCACAGATACGCAGTATTTT. Translated, it gives CASSLSAGATDTQYF.

The chain has TRBV7-2 and TRBJ1-2; TRBD1 matches at 7 bases. The CDR3 contains 14 residues. V dropped 5 bases and J dropped 8; count of bases not matched to a gene: 11. From germline, CDR1 is SGHTA and CDR2 FQGNSA. Here the CDR3 reads CASSGSQGRRGYTF. DNA of the CDR3: TGTGCCAGCAGCGGATCACAGGGGCGCAGGGGCTACACCTTC.

This chain links TRBV4-2 with TRBJ2-7; 8 nucleotides match TRBD1. In germline, CDR1 is LGHNA, CDR2 YNFKEQ. This CDR3 has 14 amino acids. With 3 bases clipped from V and 7 bases from J, the junction kept 8 bases outside the gene matches. The CDR3: CASSQWTGLGEQYF. Written as DNA, the CDR3 is TGTGCCAGCAGCCAGTGGACAGGGTTGGGGGAGCAGTACTTC.

This clone has only one observation. The genes are TRBV27 and TRBJ2-1; 13 positions agree with TRBD2. V lost 5 bases and J lost 12; bases outside the gene matches: 7. Germline-derived CDR1 and CDR2 are MNHEY and SMNVEV (reference sequence). This CDR3 spans 14 amino acids. The CDR3 reads CASSGTSGKSGQFF. In DNA form, the CDR3 reads TGTGCCAGCAGTGGGACTAGCGGGAAATCAGGGCAGTTCTTC.

This chain uses TRBV4-1 with TRBJ2-7; 8 nucleotides agree with TRBD1. CDR3 size: 14 residues. CDR1 and CDR2 (germline): MGHRA, YSYEKL. V trimming: 5 bases; J trimming: 2 bases; junction bases outside the gene matches: 5. The CDR3 DNA reads TGCGCCAGCAGCAAGGGACAGGAGACCTACGAGCAGTACTTC. Translating gives CASSKGQETYEQYF.

This chain joins TRBV30 and TRBJ1-5, with 11 bases that match TRBD1. The ends lost 3 bases at V and 7 bases at J; junction bases unmatched: 5. This CDR3 contains 14 residues. Germline-derived CDR1 and CDR2 are GTSNPN and SVGIG (reference sequence). The CDR3 spells CAWRDRGLRQPQHF. The CDR3 nucleotides are TGTGCCTGGAGGGACAGGGGGCTAAGGCAGCCCCAGCATTTT.

The gene calls are TRBV3-1 (or the pseudogene TRBV3-2) and TRBJ2-2; 12 bases are a match to TRBD2. Looked up from germline, CDR1 is LGHDT and CDR2 is YNNKEL (reference sequence). Unmatched junction bases numbered 9, after V lost 1 base and J lost 3 bases. The CDR3 has 19 residues. The CDR3 here is CASSQVSLAGGLDTGELFF. Written as DNA, the CDR3 is TGTGCCAGCAGCCAAGTCAGCCTAGCGGGGGGGCTGGACACCGGGGAGCTGTTTTTT.

The chain joins TRBV9 to TRBJ2-2, with D possibly TRBD2 on 5 matching bases. This CDR3 spans 15 amino acids. With 1 base removed from V and 4 bases from J, the gap between germline ends came to 11 bases. Germline loops: CDR1 SGDLS, CDR2 YYNGEE. The CDR3 DNA reads TGTGCCAGCAGCGTATTTGGGAGCGTCACCGGGGAGCTGTTTTTT. Residues: CASSVFGSVTGELFF.

This clone came up many times. This chain uses TRBV28 with TRBJ1-2; D unresolved. The V gene's germline CDR1 is MDHEN and CDR2 SYDVKM. CDR3 length equals 13 residues. Trimming shortened V by 5 bases and J by 0 bases, and 7 bases separated the two germline ends. This CDR3 reads CASSPNSNYGYTF. CDR3 in DNA: TGTGCCAGCAGTCCCAATTCTAACTATGGCTACACCTTC.